The clone carrying this T cell receptor (beta chain) was seen only a few times. The authors drew 7.5 to 10 milliliters of peripheral blood from each donor. Per sample, at least 6 micrograms of total RNA were extracted. This entry comes from a study of blood T cells in healthy people across ages. Study-level information: Template switching picked up about one barcoded beta molecule for each two T cells.

The second PCR ran about 6 to 12 cycles with a sample-barcoded 5' primer and J-beta primers. TCRdb re-called the 5' RACE reads with MiXCR, one entry per CDR3 protein. The repertoire holds approximately 800,000 distinct CDR3 sequences, with around 36% as singletons. The sample taken for sequencing was blood. The sequence derives from a man between 18 and 35 years old in good health.

CDR3 protein: CSAPMTSGSTDTQYF. CDR3 sequence (DNA): TGCAGTGCACCCATGACTAGCGGAAGCACAGATACGCAGTATTTT. The chain carries TRBV20-1 and TRBJ2-3, with 9 bases lining up with TRBD2. CDR3 length: 15 amino acids. Germline-derived CDR1 and CDR2 are DFQATT and SNEGSKA (reference sequence). J gave up 0 bases and V 6 bases, and 7 bases lay outside the gene matches.